One sample yielded the 13 T cell receptor beta chains listed below, sequenced in a study of T-cell reconstitution after alpha-beta-depleted transplantation in children. The TCRbeta library incorporated unique molecular identifiers. Each CDR3 protein is one row after TCRdb ran MiXCR on the PCR reads. Seen here are approximately 220,000 distinct CDR3 sequences, about a sixth observed once, and the top ten hold roughly two fifths. The sequencing used PBMCs, mostly from graft donor cells, collected 360 days after TCRalphabeta/CD19-depleted stem cell transplant. These receptors came from a male patient between 2 and 10 years old who had a stem cell transplant for acute lymphoblastic leukemia, so the T cells may come from the graft donor.

The rearrangement uses TRBV5-1 and TRBJ2-1; D uncertain. Trimming cost V 1 base and J 7 bases, with 9 bases left between them. This CDR3 has 13 residues. The germline V gene has CDR1 SGHRS and CDR2 YFSETQ. CDR3 in DNA: TGCGCCAGCAGCTTGTTCCCTGGGAATGAGCAGTTCTTC. Translating gives CASSLFPGNEQFF. Full variable domain (remainder filled in from reference TRBV5-1 and TRBJ2-1): KAGVTQTPRYLIKTRGQQVTLSCSPISGHRSVSWYQQTPGQGLQFLFEYFSETQRNKGNFPGRFSGRQFSNSRSEMNVSTLELGDSALYLCASSLFPGNEQFFGPGTRLTVL.

V gene TRBV5-1 combines with J gene TRBJ2-2; 8 bases align to TRBD2. The junction had 7 bases not matched to a gene; V was cut back by 3 bases and J by 6 bases. This CDR3 has 15 residues. Germline CDR1 SGHRS, CDR2 YFSETQ. CDR3 bases: TGCGCCAGCAGCTCCGGGACTAGAACTTCCGGGGAGCTGTTTTTT. Protein product: CASSSGTRTSGELFF.

V and J are TRBV14 and TRBJ2-1, with TRBD2 matching 7 bases. CDR1 is SGHDN, CDR2 FVKESK, per germline. J lost 6 bases, V lost 1 base, and 12 bases had no gene match. The CDR3 totals 17 residues. The CDR3 DNA is TGTGCCAGCAGCCAAGTGCGCGCGACTAGCAGAATCAATGAGCAGTTCTTC. Translated, it gives CASSQVRATSRINEQFF.

The V and J genes are TRBV19 and TRBJ2-3; possibly TRBD1 or TRBD2 for D (5 bases each). CDR3 length equals 14 residues. Germline assignment: CDR1 LNHDA and CDR2 SQIVND (reference sequence). V lost 0 bases and J lost 5, with 9 bases in between. Written as DNA, the CDR3 is TGTGCCAGTAGTATAGATTCAGGGAGAGATACGCAGTATTTT. It encodes CASSIDSGRDTQYF.

The J gene is TRBJ2-5, the V gene TRBV24-1; 7 bases are shared with TRBD1. V was pared by 4 bases and J by 3 bases, with 4 bases of the junction left unmatched. Germline CDR1 and CDR2: KGHDR and SFDVKD. The CDR3 loop spans 14 amino acids. CDR3 bases: TGTGCCACCAGTGACACCGGGACAGAAGAGACCCAGTACTTC. It translates to CATSDTGTEETQYF.

This CDR3 reads CASSGSGVAQETQYF. The CDR3 DNA sequence: TGTGCCAGCAGTGGATCTGGGGTCGCCCAAGAGACCCAGTACTTC. The chain employs TRBV6-1 and TRBJ2-5; D is undetermined. Trimming pared 4 bases from V and 1 base from J, leaving 13 bases between. This CDR3 is 15 amino acids long. The V gene's germline CDR1 is MNHNS and CDR2 SASEGT.

The genes are TRBV11-2 and TRBJ2-5; TRBD2 agrees at 8 bases. Germline V lookup: CDR1 SGHAT, CDR2 FQNNGV. The CDR3 has 15 residues. V trimming: 8 bases; J trimming: 4 bases; junction bases outside the gene matches: 12. In DNA form, the CDR3 reads TGTGCCAGCGGAAAGACTAGCGTGGGGGCAGAGACCCAGTACTTC. Protein sequence: CASGKTSVGAETQYF. The entire variable domain, with the rest obtained from reference TRBV11-2 and TRBJ2-5, is as follows: EAGVAQSPRYKIIEKRQSVAFWCNPISGHATLYWYQQILGQGPKLLIQFQNNGVVDDSQLPKDRFSAERLKGVDSTLKIQPAKLEDSAVYLCASGKTSVGAETQYFGPGTRLLVL.

The chain carries TRBV29-1 and TRBJ1-5, with D unclear. The CDR3 contains 12 residues. Germline V gene sequence: CDR1 SQVTM, CDR2 ANQGSEA. Between the trimmed V and J ends, which lost 7 bases and 2 bases, there was a span of 9 bases. The DNA for the CDR3 is TGCAGCGCTGTCACGGGCAATCAGCCCCAGCATTTT. It is translated as CSAVTGNQPQHF.

The chain joins TRBV7-2 to TRBJ1-4, with TRBD1 matching 11 bases. Trimming at V came to 1 base and at J to 8 bases, leaving 3 bases not matched to a gene. Per germline, CDR1 SGHTA and CDR2 FQGNSA. This CDR3 contains 15 residues. The CDR3 here is CASSLVGTGGEKLFF. The DNA of the CDR3 is TGTGCCAGCAGCTTAGTCGGGACAGGGGGAGAAAAACTGTTTTTT.

This clonotype has only a few counts. This chain joins TRBV20-1 and TRBJ2-7; either TRBD1 or TRBD2 may supply D (5 bases each). This CDR3 region has 14 residues. Germline loops: CDR1 DFQATT, CDR2 SNEGSKA (reference sequence). Trimming removed 4 bases at V and 0 bases at J, with 13 bases between. This chain's CDR3 is CSANPGTTSYEQYF. Written as DNA, the CDR3 is TGCAGTGCTAACCCAGGGACGACCTCCTACGAGCAGTACTTC.

The rearrangement uses TRBV6-5 and TRBJ2-1; D is perhaps TRBD2 (6 bases). Trimming left V 11 bases short and J 3 bases short, with 17 bases between. The CDR3 has 14 amino acids. The germline V gene encodes CDR1 MNHEY and CDR2 SVGAGI. The CDR3 DNA is TGTGCCTCGAAAGTTAGCGGTATCTACAATGAGCAGTTCTTC. It yields the protein CASKVSGIYNEQFF.

The J gene is TRBJ1-2, the V gene TRBV20-1; the D gene is possibly TRBD1 (5 bases). The germline V gene has CDR1 DFQATT and CDR2 SNEGSKA (reference sequence). Trimming left V 3 bases short and J 2 bases short, with 19 bases between. The CDR3 runs to 16 residues. The CDR3 here is CSASPGWGEINYGYTF. CDR3 coding DNA: TGCAGTGCTAGCCCGGGGTGGGGGGAAATCAACTATGGCTACACCTTC.

In its sample, this clonotype was seen a few times. The J gene is TRBJ2-3, the V gene TRBV7-2; tentative D call: TRBD1 (5 bases). Trimming took off 5 bases at V and 2 bases at J, with 14 bases between the two ends. Germline lookup yields CDR1 SGHTA and CDR2 FQGNSA. The CDR3 loop spans 15 amino acids. In nucleotides, the CDR3 is TGTGCCAGCAGCCCCCGACAGACCCCCACAGATACGCAGTATTTT. Encoded protein: CASSPRQTPTDTQYF.